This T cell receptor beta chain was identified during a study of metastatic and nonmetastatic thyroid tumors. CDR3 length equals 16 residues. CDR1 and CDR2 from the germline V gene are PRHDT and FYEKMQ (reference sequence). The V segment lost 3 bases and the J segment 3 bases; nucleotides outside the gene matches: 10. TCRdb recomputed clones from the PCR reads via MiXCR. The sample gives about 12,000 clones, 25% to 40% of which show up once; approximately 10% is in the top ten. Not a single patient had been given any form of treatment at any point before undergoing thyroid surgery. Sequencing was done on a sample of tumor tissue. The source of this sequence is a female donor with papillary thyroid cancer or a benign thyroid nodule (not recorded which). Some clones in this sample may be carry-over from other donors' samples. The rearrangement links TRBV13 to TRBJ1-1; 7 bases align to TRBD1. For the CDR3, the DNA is TGTGCCAGCAGCTTCTGGGTCAGGGGGGTGGACACTGAAGCTTTCTTT. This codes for CASSFWVRGVDTEAFF.